These 28 T cell receptor beta chains share one sample of origin, sequenced in a study of blood T cell repertoires in COVID-19. Assay used: immunoSEQ multiplex PCR; TCRdb lists only in-frame clones, some missing. This sample carries 250,000 to 350,000 clones, roughly nine tenths of them seen once, and the ten largest clones take under 7%. Sequencing was done on a sample of PBMCs or T cells enriched from blood (not recorded which). The receptors stem from a woman between 40 and 55 years old who had recovered from COVID-19.

The V gene is TRBV2, the J gene TRBJ2-3; 8 nucleotides line up with TRBD2. Germline loops: CDR1 SNHLY, CDR2 FYNNEI. Trimming at V came to 5 bases and at J to 3 bases, leaving 7 bases not matched to a gene. The CDR3 length is 15 residues. Here the CDR3 reads CASSHTSGTTDTQYF. The CDR3 DNA follows: TGTGCCAGCAGTCACACTAGCGGAACAACAGATACGCAGTATTTT.

This chain links TRBV28 with TRBJ1-2, with D perhaps TRBD1 (6 bases). Germline V gives CDR1 MDHEN, CDR2 SYDVKM. V lost 4 bases and J 12 bases, leaving 12 bases between the germline ends. The CDR3 is 11 residues long. Here the CDR3 reads CASSSGGEDTF. The CDR3 DNA reads TGTGCCAGCAGTTCTGGGGGCGAAGACACCTTC.

The rearrangement links TRBV5-1 to TRBJ2-3; a weak D match, TRBD1 (6 bases). Germline CDR1 and CDR2: SGHRS and YFSETQ. The V end lost 2 bases, the J end lost 4 bases, and 17 bases lay between the germline ends. CDR3 length: 16 residues. The CDR3 nucleotides are TGCGCCAGCAGCTTCGGGACATTCCCCGTGGCAGATACGCAGTATTTT. Translation: CASSFGTFPVADTQYF.

The gene calls are TRBV7-2 and TRBJ2-7; perhaps TRBD2 as D (6 bases). CDR3 size: 15 residues. In germline, CDR1 is SGHTA, CDR2 FQGNSA. V lost 1 base and J lost 5, with 15 bases in between. The CDR3 here is CASSLGGRRGDEQYF. The CDR3 DNA sequence: TGTGCCAGCAGCTTAGGGGGCCGGCGGGGCGACGAGCAGTACTTC.

V is TRBV2 and J is TRBJ2-7, with 7 bases matching TRBD2. Unmatched junction bases numbered 8, after V lost 4 bases and J lost 2 bases. CDR1 is SNHLY and CDR2 is FYNNEI in the germline V gene. The CDR3 is 15 amino acids. The CDR3 loop is CASSGGVGGTYEQYF. In DNA form, the CDR3 reads TGTGCCAGCAGTGGAGGGGTGGGAGGGACCTACGAGCAGTACTTC.

V gene TRBV6-5 combines with J gene TRBJ2-7; 10 bases match TRBD2. Unmatched junction bases numbered 6, after V lost 7 bases and J lost 0 bases. Germline-derived CDR1 and CDR2 are MNHEY and SVGAGI. The CDR3 covers 15 residues. In nucleotides, the CDR3 is TGTGCCAGCACCCCTAGCGGGAGTAGCTCCTACGAGCAGTACTTC. Translated: CASTPSGSSSYEQYF.

The CDR3 DNA follows: TGTGCCAGCAGCTTAAGGGACAACTCTGGAAACACCATATATTTT. Translating it yields CASSLRDNSGNTIYF. The rearrangement uses TRBV7-6 and TRBJ1-3; TRBD1 might be the D (6 bases). This CDR3 contains 15 residues. Trimming removed 2 bases from V and 0 bases from J, with 8 bases in between. Germline assignment: CDR1 SGHVS and CDR2 FNYEAQ.

This clone was detected only a few times. The V call is TRBV7-9, the J call TRBJ2-3, with D tentatively TRBD2 (5 bases). Germline V gene sequence: CDR1 SEHNR, CDR2 FQNEAQ (reference sequence). V lost 3 bases and J 5 bases, leaving 21 bases between the germline ends. CDR3 length: 17 amino acids. The CDR3 region is CASSFTAGMWELDTQYF. CDR3 in DNA: TGTGCCAGCAGCTTTACGGCCGGAATGTGGGAGTTAGATACGCAGTATTTT.

The J gene is TRBJ1-4, the V gene TRBV5-1, with 9 bases lining up with TRBD1. V dropped 2 bases and J dropped 7; count of bases not matched to a gene: 6. CDR3 length: 15 amino acids. Germline CDR1 and CDR2: SGHRS and YFSETQ. Written as DNA, the CDR3 is TGCGCCAGCAGCTTTACAGGGGGCGCGGGTGAAAAACTGTTTTTT. It is translated as CASSFTGGAGEKLFF.

The V gene is TRBV19, the J gene TRBJ1-5, with 10 bases lining up with TRBD1. Germline assignment: CDR1 LNHDA and CDR2 SQIVND (reference sequence). The CDR3 contains 20 residues. With 10 bases clipped from V and 0 bases from J, the junction kept 21 bases outside the gene matches. The CDR3 is CANRTEPGQGMMDSNQPQHF. For the CDR3, the DNA is TGTGCCAACCGAACAGAACCGGGACAGGGGATGATGGATAGCAATCAGCCCCAGCATTTT.

CDR3 protein: CASSRDPGQYYGYTF. Here the CDR3 DNA reads TGTGCCAGCAGCCGAGACCCGGGACAGTACTATGGCTACACCTTC. This rearrangement joins TRBV9 to TRBJ1-2, with 7 bases matching TRBD1. The CDR3 has 15 amino acids. V trimming: 4 bases; J trimming: 3 bases; junction bases outside the gene matches: 9. Looked up from germline, CDR1 is SGDLS and CDR2 is YYNGEE.

The chain is built from TRBV3-1 (or the pseudogene TRBV3-2) and TRBJ2-1; D might be TRBD2 (6 bases). The CDR3 is made up of 16 amino acids. Trimming stripped 0 bases from V and 4 bases from J, with 13 bases between. The germline gives CDR1 LGHDT, CDR2 YNNKEL (reference sequence). The CDR3 region has the DNA TGTGCCAGCAGCCAAGATCCGGCGGGGTCATACAATGAGCAGTTCTTC. This gives the protein CASSQDPAGSYNEQFF.

The V and J genes are TRBV2 and TRBJ2-2; 12 positions match TRBD2. The CDR3 covers 15 residues. The trim removed 7 bases at V and 5 bases at J, leaving 5 bases unmatched. From germline, CDR1 is SNHLY and CDR2 FYNNEI. The CDR3 nucleotides read TGTGCCAGCAAACGGACTAGCGGGAATACCGGGGAGCTGTTTTTT. It yields the protein CASKRTSGNTGELFF.

The V and J genes are TRBV2 and TRBJ1-5; 8 bases fit TRBD1. The ends lost 6 bases at V and 6 bases at J; junction bases unmatched: 4. The V gene's germline CDR1 is SNHLY and CDR2 FYNNEI. The CDR3 covers 13 residues. CDR3 amino acids: CASSDRGLQPQHF. Written as DNA, the CDR3 is TGTGCCAGCAGCGACAGGGGTCTTCAGCCCCAGCATTTT. Variable domain in full (rest from reference TRBV2 and TRBJ1-5): EPEVTQTPSHQVTQMGQEVILRCVPISNHLYFYWYRQILGQKVEFLVSFYNNEISEKSEIFDDQFSVERPDGSNFTLKIRSTKLEDSAMYFCASSDRGLQPQHFGDGTRLSIL.

The rearrangement uses TRBV27 and TRBJ1-2; TRBD1 matches at 7 bases. Trimming removed 5 bases from V and 7 bases from J; junction bases left unmatched: 4. The CDR3 is 12 residues long. In germline, CDR1 is MNHEY, CDR2 SMNVEV (reference sequence). The CDR3 spells CASSPRGTGYTF. CDR3 nucleotides: TGTGCCAGCAGTCCCAGGGGGACTGGCTACACCTTC.

The chain links TRBV30 to TRBJ2-1, with D uncertain. Germline V CDR1 and CDR2: GTSNPN, SVGIG (reference sequence). This CDR3 comprises 11 residues. Trimming pared 0 bases from V and 9 bases from J, leaving 6 bases between. The CDR3 region is CAWSVSSEQFF. CDR3 nucleotide sequence: TGTGCCTGGAGTGTGAGCTCTGAGCAGTTCTTC.

This rearrangement joins TRBV11-2 to TRBJ2-3; a possible D gene is TRBD2 (7 bases). V was clipped by 3 bases and J by 5 bases, with 18 bases between them. CDR3 length: 16 residues. The germline V gene encodes CDR1 SGHAT and CDR2 FQNNGV. The CDR3 DNA follows: TGTGCCAGCAGCTTCTCGTTCCGGGGGGCGGAAGATACGCAGTATTTT. Amino acids: CASSFSFRGAEDTQYF. Combining the CDR3 with reference TRBV11-2 and TRBJ2-3 gives the whole variable domain EAGVAQSPRYKIIEKRQSVAFWCNPISGHATLYWYQQILGQGPKLLIQFQNNGVVDDSQLPKDRFSAERLKGVDSTLKIQPAKLEDSAVYLCASSFSFRGAEDTQYFGPGTRLTVL.

The rearrangement links TRBV30 to TRBJ2-3, with 7 bases aligning to TRBD2. CDR1 is GTSNPN, CDR2 SVGIG, per germline (reference sequence). The V segment lost 0 bases and the J segment 1 base; nucleotides outside the gene matches: 4. The length of the CDR3 is 15 residues. The CDR3 sequence: CAWSVGLAGTDTQYF. The CDR3 DNA reads TGTGCCTGGAGTGTAGGTCTAGCGGGCACAGATACGCAGTATTTT.

The V and J genes are TRBV30 and TRBJ1-6; 7 nucleotides line up with TRBD1. This CDR3 has 13 amino acids. The V gene's germline CDR1 is GTSNPN and CDR2 SVGIG (reference sequence). Trimming took 3 bases from V and 8 from J; bases not matched to a gene: 4. The CDR3: CAWRNRGDSPLHF. The CDR3 DNA reads TGTGCCTGGAGGAACAGGGGAGATTCACCCCTCCACTTT.

The chain employs TRBV25-1 and TRBJ2-7; 9 positions agree with TRBD2. Trimming cost V 1 base and J 7 bases; bases outside gene matches: 8. CDR3 size: 15 residues. Germline values: CDR1 MGHDK, CDR2 SYGVNS. The CDR3 spells CASSESSSGRGEQYF. Written as DNA, the CDR3 is TGTGCCAGCAGTGAATCGAGTAGCGGGAGAGGGGAGCAGTACTTC.

The genes are TRBV20-1 and TRBJ2-7; tentative D call: TRBD2 (5 bases). V was trimmed by 6 bases and J by 0 bases, leaving 18 bases between them. CDR3 size: 15 residues. Germline V CDR1 and CDR2: DFQATT, SNEGSKA (reference sequence). CDR3 DNA sequence: TGCAGTGCAAGTCCGCCGCGGGCGAGCTCCTACGAGCAGTACTTC. It codes for CSASPPRASSYEQYF.

The rearrangement uses TRBV7-9 and TRBJ1-2; 10 positions agree with TRBD1. The CDR3 is 14 amino acids. Unmatched junction bases numbered 3, after V lost 5 bases and J lost 3 bases. CDR1 SEHNR and CDR2 FQNEAQ come from the germline V gene (reference sequence). CDR3 nucleotides: TGTGCCAGCAGCGCGGACAGGGGGTACTATGGCTACACCTTC. It encodes CASSADRGYYGYTF.

As concerns this clone: The same CDR3 arises from other DNA sequences in this sample as well. The J gene is TRBJ1-5, the V gene TRBV12-3 or TRBV12-4, with 7 bases aligning to TRBD1. The CDR3 runs to 13 residues. With 5 bases clipped from V and 4 bases from J, the junction kept 2 bases outside the gene matches. CDR3 DNA sequence: TGTGCCAGCAGTCGACAGGGAAATCAGCCCCAGCATTTT. This codes for CASSRQGNQPQHF.

V usage is TRBV25-1 and J usage is TRBJ2-2, with TRBD1 as a possible D gene (5 bases). With 3 bases removed from V and 3 bases from J, the gap between germline ends came to 8 bases. CDR1 is MGHDK, CDR2 SYGVNS, per germline. This CDR3 is built from 14 residues. The CDR3: CASSEPGYTGELFF. CDR3 bases: TGTGCCAGCAGTGAGCCAGGGTACACCGGGGAGCTGTTTTTT.

The chain combines TRBV3-1 (or the pseudogene TRBV3-2) with TRBJ2-1; D is unresolved. V was trimmed by 3 bases and J by 5 bases, leaving 5 bases between them. The CDR3 extends over 12 amino acids. Germline V gives CDR1 LGHDT, CDR2 YNNKEL (reference sequence). The CDR3 here is CASSHTNNEQFF. The CDR3 bases are TGTGCCAGCAGCCACACAAACAATGAGCAGTTCTTC.

CDR3 protein: CASSYRGEKLFF. The DNA for the CDR3 is TGCGCCAGCAGTTACAGGGGGGAAAAACTGTTTTTT. The V call is TRBV5-1, the J call TRBJ1-4, with TRBD1 matching over 8 bases. Germline CDR1 and CDR2: SGHRS and YFSETQ. This CDR3 spans 12 amino acids. After removal of 5 bases from V and 8 bases from J, the junction contained 2 bases not matched to a gene.

The chain couples TRBV9 to TRBJ2-1, with 7 bases that match TRBD2. Trimming took 0 bases from V and 7 from J; bases not matched to a gene: 7. Germline V gene sequence: CDR1 SGDLS, CDR2 YYNGEE. The CDR3 is 15 residues long. CDR3 amino acids: CASSVGSGGANEQFF. DNA of the CDR3: TGTGCCAGCAGCGTAGGTTCGGGAGGAGCGAATGAGCAGTTCTTC.

The chain uses TRBV7-2 and TRBJ2-5; 15 positions agree with TRBD2. CDR3 length equals 18 residues. Losses at the gene ends were 3 bases for V and 1 base for J; bases not matched to a gene: 6. Germline values: CDR1 SGHTA, CDR2 FQGNSA. The CDR3: CASSFGLAGGPGQETQYF. In DNA, the CDR3 is TGTGCCAGCAGCTTCGGACTAGCGGGAGGGCCCGGCCAAGAGACCCAGTACTTC.